These 6 T cell receptor beta chains share one sample of origin, sequenced in a study of identical twins. TCRdb processed the 5' RACE reads anew with MiXCR; each CDR3 protein has one entry. Seen here are 420,000 or so distinct CDR3 sequences, roughly 18% observed once, and the top ten hold around 10%. Material: naive T cells sorted from blood. The receptors come from a man aged 50-59 years in good health.

The chain has TRBV6-2 or TRBV6-3 and TRBJ2-7; 8 bases fit TRBD1. The CDR3 is 14 residues long. V was pared by 3 bases and J by 5 bases, with 6 bases of the junction left unmatched. CDR1 is MNHEY, CDR2 SVGEGT, per germline. CDR3 in DNA: TGTGCCAGCAGTTATACAACAGGGGGGCACGAGCAGTACTTC. Its translation is CASSYTTGGHEQYF.

The chain carries TRBV7-2 and TRBJ2-1, with D possibly being TRBD1 (6 bases). The germline CDR1 and CDR2 sequences are SGHTA and FQGNSA. The CDR3 length is 14 residues. Trimming left V 2 bases short and J 5 bases short, with 10 bases between. This CDR3 reads CASSLRGLNNEQFF. Written as DNA, the CDR3 is TGTGCCAGCAGCTTAAGGGGGTTGAACAATGAGCAGTTCTTC. The whole variable domain, remainder taken from reference TRBV7-2 and TRBJ2-1, is GAGVSQSPSNKVTEKGKDVELRCDPISGHTALYWYRQSLGQGLEFLIYFQGNSAPDKSGLPSDRFSAERTGGSVSTLTIQRTQQEDSAVYLCASSLRGLNNEQFFGPGTRLTVL.

This clonotype was seen a few times. The CDR3 DNA is TGTGCCAGCATCGGGGGACAGGGAGGATATGGCTACACCTTC. It yields the protein CASIGGQGGYGYTF. The chain joins TRBV6-1 to TRBJ1-2; TRBD1 matches at 9 bases. Germline V CDR1 and CDR2: MNHNS, SASEGT. There are 14 residues in the CDR3. The ends lost 7 bases at V and 5 bases at J; junction bases unmatched: 8.

This chain uses TRBV9 with TRBJ1-5; D remains unclear. Germline CDR1 reads SGDLS; CDR2 reads YYNGEE. Trimming removed 0 bases at V and 7 bases at J, with 8 bases between. This CDR3 is built from 13 residues. The CDR3 DNA sequence: TGTGCCAGCAGCGTAGAAGGTGCCCAGCCCCAGCATTTT. Protein: CASSVEGAQPQHF.

The chain links TRBV29-1 to TRBJ2-1; no definite D call. This CDR3 is built from 13 residues. V was clipped by 4 bases and J by 9 bases, with 16 bases between them. Germline loops: CDR1 SQVTM, CDR2 ANQGSEA. CDR3 coding DNA: TGCAGCGTTGCAGTTGGTCTACCGGCTGAGCAGTTCTTC. Translating it yields CSVAVGLPAEQFF.

This clonotype was seen repeatedly, ten times or more. The chain carries TRBV20-1 and TRBJ2-2, with 9 bases lining up with TRBD1. The CDR3 runs 12 residues. From germline, CDR1 is DFQATT and CDR2 SNEGSKA (reference sequence). The trim removed 6 bases at V and 8 bases at J, leaving 4 bases unmatched. CDR3 amino acids: CSARDRVGELFF. CDR3 DNA sequence: TGCAGTGCGCGGGACAGGGTGGGGGAGCTGTTTTTT.